This T cell receptor beta chain was retrieved from a study of blood T cell repertoires in COVID-19. Clones were sequenced by immunoSEQ multiplex PCR, and TCRdb holds only the in-frame ones, with some missing. The sample lists 99,000 or so clones, 80% to 85% occurring once. V lost 4 bases and J lost 4, with 17 bases in between. The CDR3 spans 15 residues. Germline assignment: CDR1 SGHRS and CDR2 YFSETQ. The chain uses TRBV5-1 and TRBJ2-5; perhaps TRBD1 as D (8 bases). The sample comprised peripheral blood. This TCR derives from a man older than 75 with acute or convalescent COVID-19. The CDR3 region has the DNA TGCGCCAGCAGCACACAGGGGGGGATAGGAGAGACCCAGTACTTC. It yields the protein CASSTQGGIGETQYF.